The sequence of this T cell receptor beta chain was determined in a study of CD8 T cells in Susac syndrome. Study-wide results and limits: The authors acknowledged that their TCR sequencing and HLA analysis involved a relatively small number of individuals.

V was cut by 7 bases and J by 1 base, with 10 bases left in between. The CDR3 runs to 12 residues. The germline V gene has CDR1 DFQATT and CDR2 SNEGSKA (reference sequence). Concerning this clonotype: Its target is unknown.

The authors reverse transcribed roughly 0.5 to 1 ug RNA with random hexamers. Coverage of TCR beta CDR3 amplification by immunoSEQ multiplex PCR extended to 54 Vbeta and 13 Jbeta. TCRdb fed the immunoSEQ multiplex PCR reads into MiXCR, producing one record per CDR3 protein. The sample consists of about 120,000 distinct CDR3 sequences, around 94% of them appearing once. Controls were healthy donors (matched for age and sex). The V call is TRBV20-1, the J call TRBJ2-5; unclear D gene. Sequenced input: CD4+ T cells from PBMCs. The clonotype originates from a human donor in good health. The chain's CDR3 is CSGTGSQETQYF. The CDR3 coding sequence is TGCAGTGGAACGGGTAGCCAAGAGACCCAGTACTTC.